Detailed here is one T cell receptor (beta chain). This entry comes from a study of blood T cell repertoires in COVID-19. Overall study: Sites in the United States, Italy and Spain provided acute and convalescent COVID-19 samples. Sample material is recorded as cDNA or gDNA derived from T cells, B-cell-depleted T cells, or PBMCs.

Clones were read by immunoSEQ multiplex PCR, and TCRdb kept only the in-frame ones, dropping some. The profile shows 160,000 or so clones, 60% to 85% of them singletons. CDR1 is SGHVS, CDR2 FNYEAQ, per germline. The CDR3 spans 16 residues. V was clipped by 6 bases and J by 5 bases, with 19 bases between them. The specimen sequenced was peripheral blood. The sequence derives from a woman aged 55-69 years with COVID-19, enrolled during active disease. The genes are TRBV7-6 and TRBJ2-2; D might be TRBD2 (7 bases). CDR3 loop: CASRLRGGGLTGELFF. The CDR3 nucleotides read TGTGCCAGCAGGCTAAGAGGCGGGGGCTTAACCGGGGAGCTGTTTTTT.